These T cell receptor beta chains were read from a single sample in a study of OX40 agonist ivuxolimab in advanced cancers. TCRdb keeps only in-frame clones here, not all; method: immunoSEQ multiplex PCR. The repertoire includes about 110,000 clones, approximately 90% of them detected once, and about 0.67% sits in the top ten. Sequencing was performed on CD4+ or CD8+ T cells sorted from blood, taken in a trial of the OX40 agonist ivuxolimab. These receptors were collected from an adult with an advanced solid tumor such as melanoma, head and neck, liver or kidney cancer. The CDR3 runs from the conserved cysteine through the conserved F or W. A D gene is named only where the DNA matches it firmly. Some rows have no size entry. The others give once, few or many, or a class for an expanded clone.

length,J,size,D,V,CDR3,DNA
13,TRBJ1-1,few,.,TRBV27,CASSLTPDTEAFF,TGTGCCAGCAGTTTAACACCAGACACTGAAGCTTTCTTT
11,TRBJ2-5,.,.,TRBV30,CAWRWRETQYF,TGTGCCTGGAGGTGGCGGGAGACCCAGTACTTC
15,TRBJ2-3,.,TRBD1,TRBV5-1,CASSLVGGSTDTQYF,TGCGCCAGCAGCTTGGTAGGGGGCAGCACAGATACGCAGTATTTT
14,TRBJ1-2,.,TRBD1,TRBV2,CATSRQGSSYGYTF,TGTGCCACTAGCAGACAGGGGAGTAGCTATGGCTACACCTTC
15,TRBJ2-1,.,TRBD2,TRBV2,CASSETSGGYNEQFF,TGTGCCAGCAGTGAGACTAGCGGGGGTTACAATGAGCAGTTCTTC
15,TRBJ2-1,once,.,TRBV27,CASSRSPGPYNEQFF,TGTGCCAGCAGCCGATCACCGGGGCCCTACAATGAGCAGTTCTTC
15,TRBJ1-4,.,.,TRBV23-1,CASSQSRGGREKLFF,TGCGCCAGCAGTCAATCGAGGGGCGGTAGAGAAAAACTGTTTTTT
15,TRBJ1-4,.,.,TRBV10-1,CASSENRIPNEKLFF,TGCGCCAGCAGTGAGAACCGGATACCTAATGAAAAACTGTTTTTT
11,TRBJ2-1,.,.,TRBV29-1,CSVEERRGQFF,TGCAGCGTTGAGGAACGCCGGGGGCAGTTCTTC
14,TRBJ2-7,.,TRBD2,TRBV25-1,CASSASGGVNEQYF,TGTGCCAGCAGTGCTAGCGGGGGGGTAAACGAGCAGTACTTC
14,TRBJ2-4,.,.,TRBV5-1,CASSLDGGSNIQYF,TGCGCCAGCAGCTTGGATGGGGGATCGAACATTCAGTACTTC